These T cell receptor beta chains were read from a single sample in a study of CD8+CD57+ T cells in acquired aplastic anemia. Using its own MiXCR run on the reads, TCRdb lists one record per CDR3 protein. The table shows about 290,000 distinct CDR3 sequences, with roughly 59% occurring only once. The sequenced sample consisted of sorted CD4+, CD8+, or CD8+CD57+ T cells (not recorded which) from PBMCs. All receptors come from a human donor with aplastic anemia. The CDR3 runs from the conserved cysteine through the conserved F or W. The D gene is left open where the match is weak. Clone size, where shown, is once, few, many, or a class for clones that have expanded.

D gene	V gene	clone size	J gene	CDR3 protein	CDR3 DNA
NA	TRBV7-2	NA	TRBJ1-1	CASSLVVGRANTEAFF	TGTGCCAGCAGCTTAGTTGTGGGGAGGGCGAACACTGAAGCTTTCTTT
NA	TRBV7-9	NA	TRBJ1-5	CASSLSPGGAQHF	TGTGCCAGCAGCTTATCCCCGGGTGGTGCCCAGCATTTT
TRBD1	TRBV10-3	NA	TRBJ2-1	CAGTGHNEQFF	TGTGCCGGGACAGGCCACAATGAGCAGTTCTTC
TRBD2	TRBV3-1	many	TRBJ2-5	CASSHTSGGARETQYF	TGTGCCAGCAGCCACACTAGCGGGGGGGCCAGAGAGACCCAGTACTTC
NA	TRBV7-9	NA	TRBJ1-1	CASSFVSFITEAFF	TGTGCCAGCAGCTTTGTCAGCTTCATCACTGAAGCTTTCTTT
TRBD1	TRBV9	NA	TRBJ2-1	CASSANRGDNNEQFF	TGTGCCAGCAGCGCAAACAGGGGGGATAACAATGAGCAGTTCTTC
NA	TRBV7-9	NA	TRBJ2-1	CASRGSTSFNEQFF	TGTGCCAGCAGGGGTTCTACTAGTTTCAATGAGCAGTTCTTC
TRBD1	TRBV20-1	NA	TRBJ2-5	CSARTGDEGRETQYF	TGCAGCGCTAGAACAGGGGATGAGGGTCGAGAGACCCAGTACTTC
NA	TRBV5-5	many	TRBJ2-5	CASSLSGQETQYF	TGTGCCAGCAGCTTAAGCGGTCAAGAGACCCAGTACTTC
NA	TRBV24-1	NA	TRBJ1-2	CATSGGPGYGYTF	TGTGCCACCAGTGGAGGACCGGGGTATGGCTACACCTTC
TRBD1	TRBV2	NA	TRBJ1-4	CASQTGPYEKLFF	TGTGCCAGCCAGACAGGGCCCTATGAAAAGCTGTTTTTT
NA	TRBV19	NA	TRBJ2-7	CASSPYISGYEQYF	TGTGCCAGTAGCCCATACATTTCGGGGTACGAGCAGTACTTC
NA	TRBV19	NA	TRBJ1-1	CASSKGDKVGAFF	TGTGCCAGTTCGAAGGGGGACAAGGTGGGAGCTTTCTTT
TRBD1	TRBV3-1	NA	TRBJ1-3	CASTGQFLGPGNTIYF	TGTGCCAGCACGGGACAGTTTTTGGGACCCGGAAACACCATATATTTT
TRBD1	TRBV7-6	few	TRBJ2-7	CASSSGQMYEQYF	TGTGCCAGCAGCTCGGGACAGATGTACGAGCAGTACTTC
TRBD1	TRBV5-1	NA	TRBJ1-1	CASNQGQGATEAFF	TGTGCCAGCAACCAAGGACAGGGGGCTACTGAAGCTTTCTTT
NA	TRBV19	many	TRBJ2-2	CASSIGLNTGELFF	TGTGCCAGTAGTATTGGACTGAACACCGGGGAGCTGTTTTTT
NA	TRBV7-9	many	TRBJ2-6	CASSLERGSGANVLTF	TGTGCCAGCAGCCTAGAGAGGGGCTCTGGGGCCAACGTCCTGACTTTC
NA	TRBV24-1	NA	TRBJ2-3	CATSDSSLFNTDTQYF	TGTGCCACCAGTGATTCTAGCTTGTTCAACACAGATACGCAGTATTTT
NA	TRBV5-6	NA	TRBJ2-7	CASSLPGVPYEQYF	TGTGCCAGCAGCTTGCCGGGTGTGCCCTACGAGCAGTACTTC
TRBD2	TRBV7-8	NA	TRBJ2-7	CASSPEPGLAYEQYF	TGTGCCAGCAGCCCTGAACCGGGACTAGCCTACGAGCAGTACTTC
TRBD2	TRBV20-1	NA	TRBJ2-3	CSAPSGGEATDTQYF	TGCAGTGCTCCAAGCGGGGGGGAGGCCACAGATACGCAGTATTTT